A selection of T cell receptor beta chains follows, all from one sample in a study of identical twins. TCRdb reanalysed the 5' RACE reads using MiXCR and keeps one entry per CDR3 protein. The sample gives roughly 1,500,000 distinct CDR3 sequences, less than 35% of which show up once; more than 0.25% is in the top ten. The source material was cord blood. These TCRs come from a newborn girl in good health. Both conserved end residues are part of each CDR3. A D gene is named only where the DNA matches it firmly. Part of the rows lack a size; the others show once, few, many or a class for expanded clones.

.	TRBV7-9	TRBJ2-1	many	CASSLVLEQFF	TGTGCCAGCAGCTTAGTTCTTGAGCAGTTCTTC
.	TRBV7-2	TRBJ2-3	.	CASSSAPYTDTQYF	TGTGCCAGCAGCTCCGCCCCCTACACAGATACGCAGTATTTT
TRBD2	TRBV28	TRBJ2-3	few	CASSLTGSGSWTDTQYF	TGTGCCAGCAGTTTAACGGGTAGCGGGAGTTGGACAGATACGCAGTATTTT
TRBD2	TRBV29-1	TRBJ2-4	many	CSVEDGGGTKNIQYF	TGCAGCGTTGAAGATGGGGGGGGGACCAAAAACATTCAGTACTTC
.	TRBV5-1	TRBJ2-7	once	CASSATDEQYF	TGTGCCAGCAGCGCTACAGACGAGCAGTACTTC
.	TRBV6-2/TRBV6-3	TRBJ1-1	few	CASSYSFGSEAFF	TGTGCCAGCAGTTACTCGTTTGGGTCTGAAGCTTTCTTT
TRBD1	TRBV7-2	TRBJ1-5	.	CASSLSQGAMGNQPQHF	TGTGCCAGCAGCTTATCTCAGGGGGCTATGGGCAATCAGCCCCAGCATTTT
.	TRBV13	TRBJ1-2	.	CASSFGPVANYGYTF	TGTGCCAGCAGCTTTGGTCCAGTTGCTAACTATGGCTACACCTTC
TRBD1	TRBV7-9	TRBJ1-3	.	CASSVGQLSGNTIYF	TGTGCCAGCAGCGTGGGACAGCTCTCTGGAAACACCATATATTTT
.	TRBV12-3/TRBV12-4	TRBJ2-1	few	CASSLVLRSWYNEQFF	TGTGCCAGCAGTTTAGTGTTGCGTTCCTGGTACAATGAGCAGTTCTTC
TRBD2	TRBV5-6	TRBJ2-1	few	CASSFGSGRGHNEQFF	TGTGCCAGCAGCTTTGGTAGCGGGAGGGGACACAATGAGCAGTTCTTC
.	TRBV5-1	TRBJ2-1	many	CASSLAGDSYNEQFF	TGCGCCAGCAGCTTGGCGGGTGACTCCTACAATGAGCAGTTCTTC
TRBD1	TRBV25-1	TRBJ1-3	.	CASRDRGGNTIYF	TGTGCCAGCCGGGACAGGGGTGGAAACACCATATATTTT
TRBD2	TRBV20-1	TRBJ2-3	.	CSGLLGYSSGSTDTQYF	TGCAGTGGACTTTTAGGTTATAGTAGCGGGAGCACAGATACGCAGTATTTT
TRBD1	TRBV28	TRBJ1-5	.	CASSPGQGGPQHF	TGTGCCAGCAGTCCGGGACAGGGTGGGCCCCAGCATTTT
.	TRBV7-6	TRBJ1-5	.	CASSPWPGALQPQHF	TGTGCCAGCAGCCCCTGGCCAGGGGCGTTACAGCCCCAGCATTTT
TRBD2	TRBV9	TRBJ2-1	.	CASSTLGGGLAANEQFF	TGTGCCAGCAGCACCCTTGGGGGGGGACTAGCGGCCAATGAGCAGTTCTTC
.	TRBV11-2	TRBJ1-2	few	CASTTPCRPGRMNYGYTF	TGTGCCAGCACTACCCCCTGCCGCCCGGGACGGATGAACTATGGCTACACCTTC
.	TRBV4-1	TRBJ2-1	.	CASSQEGVHEQFF	TGCGCCAGCAGCCAAGAGGGCGTCCATGAGCAGTTCTTC
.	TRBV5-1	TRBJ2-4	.	CASSLAGLAENIQYF	TGCGCCAGCAGCTTGGCAGGCCTAGCCGAAAACATTCAGTACTTC
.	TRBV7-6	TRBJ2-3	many	CASSFLRTDTQYF	TGTGCCAGCAGCTTTCTTAGGACAGATACGCAGTATTTT
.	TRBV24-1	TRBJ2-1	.	CATSEGISRVQFF	TGTGCCACCAGTGAAGGGATAAGCAGGGTGCAGTTCTTC
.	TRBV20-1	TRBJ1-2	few	CSARAQKPGYTF	TGCAGTGCTAGAGCACAGAAGCCTGGCTACACCTTC
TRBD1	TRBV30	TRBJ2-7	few	CAWTGGSYEQYF	TGTGCCTGGACAGGGGGCTCCTACGAGCAGTACTTC
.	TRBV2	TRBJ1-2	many	CASTGVYGYTF	TGTGCCAGCACAGGGGTCTATGGCTACACCTTC
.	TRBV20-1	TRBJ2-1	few	CSARGGRGFSYNEQFF	TGCAGTGCTAGAGGCGGACGCGGATTCTCCTACAATGAGCAGTTCTTC
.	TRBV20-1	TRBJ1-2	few	CSARDSGAANYGYTF	TGCAGTGCTAGAGATTCTGGGGCAGCTAACTATGGCTACACCTTC
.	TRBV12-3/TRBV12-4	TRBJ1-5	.	CASSLSQEFNQPQHF	TGTGCCAGCAGTTTATCACAGGAATTCAATCAGCCCCAGCATTTT
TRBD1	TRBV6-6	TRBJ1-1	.	CASRTGEFMWTEAFF	TGTGCCAGCAGAACAGGGGAGTTCATGTGGACTGAAGCTTTCTTT
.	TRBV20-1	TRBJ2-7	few	CSASRLRSSYEQYF	TGCAGTGCTAGCCGACTCCGAAGCTCCTACGAGCAGTACTTC
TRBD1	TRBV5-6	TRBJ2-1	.	CASSLYERGQGAYKQFF	TGTGCCAGCAGCTTGTACGAGAGGGGGCAGGGGGCCTATAAGCAGTTCTTC
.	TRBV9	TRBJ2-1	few	CASSLHGETYNEQFF	TGTGCCAGCAGCCTCCATGGGGAGACCTACAATGAGCAGTTCTTC
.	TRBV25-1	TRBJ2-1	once	CASSEIKGGDEQFF	TGTGCCAGCAGTGAAATAAAGGGAGGAGATGAGCAGTTCTTC
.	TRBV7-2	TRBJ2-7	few	CASSLVWRVRDNEQYF	TGTGCCAGCAGCTTAGTCTGGAGGGTAAGGGACAATGAGCAGTACTTC
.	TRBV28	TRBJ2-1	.	CASSLRTDNEQFF	TGTGCCAGCAGTCTACGGACAGACAATGAGCAGTTCTTC
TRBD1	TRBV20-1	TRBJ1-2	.	CSAPYPGGYGYTF	TGCAGTGCTCCCTACCCAGGGGGCTATGGCTACACCTTC
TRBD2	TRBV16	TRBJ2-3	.	CASSQTAGGHTDTQYF	TGTGCCAGCAGCCAAACGGCGGGAGGCCACACAGATACGCAGTATTTT
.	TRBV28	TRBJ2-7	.	CASKTGQSYEQYF	TGTGCCAGCAAGACGGGGCAGTCCTACGAGCAGTACTTC
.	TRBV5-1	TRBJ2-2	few	CASSLRSSIAGELFF	TGCGCCAGCAGCTTGCGGTCTAGTATCGCCGGGGAGCTGTTTTTT
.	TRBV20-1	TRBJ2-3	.	CSARSGGWGDTQYF	TGCAGTGCTAGGAGTGGCGGGTGGGGAGATACGCAGTATTTT
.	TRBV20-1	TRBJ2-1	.	CSARRDIIDEQFF	TGCAGTGCTAGACGGGACATTATCGATGAGCAGTTCTTC